Listed below are T cell receptor beta chains from one sample, sequenced in a study of cytomegalovirus exposure and HLA in healthy donors. The assay was immunoSEQ multiplex PCR, and TCRdb's table has in-frame clones only and misses some. The sample includes 58,000 or so clones, approximately 82% of them seen just once. Sequencing input: PBMCs. Source of these receptors: a woman in her thirties or forties in good health and CMV-seropositive. Both conserved end residues are part of each CDR3. Each record gives: V gene, clone size, D gene, J gene, CDR3 DNA, CDR3 protein. The D gene is left open where the match is weak. Size is stated for part of the rows, as once, few or many counts, or as a class when the clone is expanded.

>TRBV5-6|NA|TRBD2|TRBJ2-3
TGTGCCAGCAGCTTTGAAAGGGCGGGGGGAGATACGCAGTATTTT
CASSFERAGGDTQYF
>TRBV19|NA|TRBD1|TRBJ1-5
TGTGCCAGTAGTCAGGGGGCTTCGAGCAATCAGCCCCAGCATTTT
CASSQGASSNQPQHF
>TRBV6-1|NA|NA|TRBJ1-5
TGTGCCAGCAGTGAACACCCGCTGGGCAGGGGAAATCAGCCCCAGCATTTT
CASSEHPLGRGNQPQHF
>TRBV27|NA|NA|TRBJ2-7
TGTGCCAGCAGTCCAGAACCCCCAAACTACGAGCAGTACTTC
CASSPEPPNYEQYF
>TRBV5-1|NA|NA|TRBJ2-3
TGCGCCAGCAGCTTCCCGGGGACATCCACAGATACGCAGTATTTT
CASSFPGTSTDTQYF
>TRBV5-1|NA|TRBD1|TRBJ2-1
TGCGCCAGCCAGACAGGGTTTGGTGGCAATGAGCAGTTCTTC
CASQTGFGGNEQFF
>TRBV2|few|NA|TRBJ2-7
TGTGCCAGCAGTGCGACATTTTCCTACGAGCAGTACTTC
CASSATFSYEQYF
>TRBV7-2|NA|TRBD2|TRBJ2-3
TGTGCCAGCAGCTCACGTCCAGCGGGGAGCACGGATACGCAGTATTTT
CASSSRPAGSTDTQYF
>TRBV5-8|NA|NA|TRBJ1-4
TGTGCCAGCAGCTCCCGGACAGAAGGAGGTGAAAAACTGTTTTTT
CASSSRTEGGEKLFF
>TRBV6-1|NA|TRBD1|TRBJ1-6
TGTGCCAGCACCAAAACCGGGACAGCAGTTTCACCCCTCCACTTT
CASTKTGTAVSPLHF
>TRBV7-9|once|TRBD2|TRBJ2-3
TGTTCCAGCAGCTTCGGACTAGCGGGGGGGTCAGATACGCAGTATTTT
CSSSFGLAGGSDTQYF
>TRBV25-1|few|NA|TRBJ2-3
TGTGCCAGCAGTGAAAGGACCCCGGAGGGGTCAGATACGCAGTATTTT
CASSERTPEGSDTQYF
>TRBV5-1|NA|TRBD1|TRBJ2-7
TGCGCCAGCCCCGGACGGACAGGATCCGTCTACGAGCAGTACTTC
CASPGRTGSVYEQYF
>TRBV11-1|NA|NA|TRBJ1-1
TGTGCCAGCAGCTTAGAGCGCGGCGGAGTAAACACTGAAGCTTTCTTT
CASSLERGGVNTEAFF
>TRBV5-1|NA|NA|TRBJ1-1
TGCGCCAGCAGCTTGGGGGGGGTAGGGACTGAAGCTTTCTTT
CASSLGGVGTEAFF
>TRBV13|NA|NA|TRBJ2-7
TGTGCCAGCAGCTTAGGCGGGTTTGGCGGTGACGAGCAGTACTTC
CASSLGGFGGDEQYF
>TRBV30|NA|TRBD1|TRBJ1-5
TGTGCCTGGAAAGGACAGGGGGGACAGCCCCAGCATTTT
CAWKGQGGQPQHF
>TRBV15|NA|NA|TRBJ1-5
TGTGCCACCAGCAGAGACGGGTACAATCAGCCCCAGCATTTT
CATSRDGYNQPQHF
>TRBV6-5|once|TRBD2|TRBJ2-2
TGTGCCAGCAGTTACCGGCAGCGGGGGGGCACCGGGGAGCTGTTTTTT
CASSYRQRGGTGELFF
>TRBV9|NA|NA|TRBJ1-2
TGTGCCAGCAGCTACCATGACAGTAAGGATGGCTACACCTTC
CASSYHDSKDGYTF
>TRBV18|NA|NA|TRBJ2-5
TGTGCCAGCTCACCGGACAGAAACCAAGAGACCCAGTACTTC
CASSPDRNQETQYF
>TRBV2|NA|NA|TRBJ1-5
TGTGCCAGCTCGACAGTTAATAGCAATCAGCCCCAGCATTTT
CASSTVNSNQPQHF
>TRBV11-3|NA|NA|TRBJ2-1
TGTGCCAGCAGCTTAAGAGCGTTCAATGAGCAGTTCTTC
CASSLRAFNEQFF
>TRBV30|NA|NA|TRBJ1-1
TGTGCCTGGAGCCGGGGAGACACTGAAGCTTTCTTT
CAWSRGDTEAFF
>TRBV9|once|NA|TRBJ1-1
TGTGCCAGCAGCCCGACGGGGGGGTTGAGTGGTGAAGCTTTCTTT
CASSPTGGLSGEAFF
>TRBV7-7|NA|TRBD1|TRBJ2-1
TGTGCCAGCAGCCGGACAGGAGGCTCCTACAATGAGCAGTTCTTC
CASSRTGGSYNEQFF
>TRBV19|NA|NA|TRBJ2-3
TGTGCCAGTAGTCTATACCGGGTCTCCACAGATACGCAGTATTTT
CASSLYRVSTDTQYF
>TRBV2|NA|TRBD2|TRBJ2-1
TGTGCCAGCCATGAGGGACTAGCGATGTTCTTC
CASHEGLAMFF
>TRBV2|NA|NA|TRBJ2-7
TGTGCCAGCAGTTACACCCCCATCGGGGGCAGGGGGTACGAGCAGTACTTC
CASSYTPIGGRGYEQYF